Below, 30 T cell receptor beta chains from the same sample are listed, as sequenced in a study of CD8 T cells in Susac syndrome. An input of about 0.5 to 1 ug of RNA was subjected to reverse transcription using random hexamers. TCRdb processed the immunoSEQ multiplex PCR reads anew with MiXCR; each CDR3 protein has one entry. The sample contains 150,000 to 200,000 distinct CDR3 sequences, roughly 94% of which appear only once. What was sequenced was CD4+ T cells from PBMCs. The receptor source for this set is a human donor with multiple sclerosis.

This clonotype was detected once. The chain uses TRBV20-1 and TRBJ2-3, with 9 bases lining up with TRBD2. Germline lookup yields CDR1 DFQATT and CDR2 SNEGSKA (reference sequence). V was clipped by 1 base and J by 5 bases; unmatched bases: 10. The CDR3 contains 16 residues. The CDR3 bases are TGCAGTGCTAGAGCAGGTGGGGCGGGAGGGCAAGATACGCAGTATTTT. Translating it yields CSARAGGAGGQDTQYF.

The chain couples TRBV11-2 to TRBJ2-7, with 9 bases that match TRBD2. With V trimmed by 4 bases and J by 0 bases, 10 bases remained unmatched. Germline CDR1 reads SGHAT; CDR2 reads FQNNGV. This CDR3 spans 17 amino acids. This CDR3 is CASSSLAGTAFSYEQYF. CDR3 coding DNA: TGTGCCAGCAGCTCTCTAGCGGGGACCGCCTTCTCCTACGAGCAGTACTTC.

The rearrangement joins TRBV12-3 or TRBV12-4 to TRBJ2-4; D not certain. This CDR3 spans 14 amino acids. V was clipped by 3 bases and J by 3 bases, with 9 bases between them. The CDR3 here is CASSFIVNKNIQYF. CDR3 DNA: TGTGCCAGCAGTTTTATCGTAAACAAAAACATTCAGTACTTC.

The chain combines TRBV5-4 with TRBJ2-4; TRBD2 is a possible D gene (6 bases). The germline V gene has CDR1 SGHNT and CDR2 YYREEE (reference sequence). Trimming removed 4 bases at V and 9 bases at J, with 14 bases between. This CDR3 has 13 amino acids. The CDR3 DNA reads as TGTGCCAGCAGCCTAAAGGACTATGGCATTCAGTACTTC. As protein: CASSLKDYGIQYF.

The J gene is TRBJ2-7, the V gene TRBV27; D assignment may be TRBD1 or TRBD2 (6 bases each). The CDR3 is made up of 15 amino acids. Trimming shortened V by 0 bases and J by 3 bases, and 12 bases separated the two germline ends. Germline V gene sequence: CDR1 MNHEY, CDR2 SMNVEV (reference sequence). The DNA for the CDR3 is TGTGCCAGCAGTTTATCGTGGACAGCGGGCTACGAGCAGTACTTC. Protein sequence: CASSLSWTAGYEQYF.

The chain combines TRBV2 with TRBJ1-1; unclear D gene. Germline V gene lookup returns CDR1 SNHLY and CDR2 FYNNEI. Trimming took off 5 bases at V and 8 bases at J, with 6 bases between the two ends. The CDR3 covers 10 residues. The CDR3 reads CASSWAEAFF. CDR3 in DNA: TGTGCCAGCAGTTGGGCCGAAGCTTTCTTT.

The V gene is TRBV25-1, the J gene TRBJ2-1, with TRBD2 matching 12 bases. With V trimmed by 7 bases and J by 12 bases, 7 bases remained unmatched. Germline CDR1 MGHDK, CDR2 SYGVNS. CDR3 size: 13 residues. As DNA, the CDR3 is TGTGCCAGCACACTAGCGGGAGGATCGGTGCAGTTCTTC. Translated: CASTLAGGSVQFF. The full variable domain, completed using reference TRBV25-1 and TRBJ2-1, is EADIYQTPRYLVIGTGKKITLECSQTMGHDKMYWYQQDPGMELHLIHYSYGVNSTEKGDLSSESTVSRIRTEHFPLTLESARPSHTSQYLCASTLAGGSVQFFGPGTRLTVL.

This chain connects TRBV27 to TRBJ1-1; 8 bases are shared with TRBD1. V dropped 4 bases and J dropped 4; count of bases not matched to a gene: 11. This CDR3 is 16 amino acids long. Germline V gene lookup returns CDR1 MNHEY and CDR2 SMNVEV (reference sequence). CDR3 DNA sequence: TGTGCCAGCAGTTCAGGGGGCTGGTATTCGGGCACTGAAGCTTTCTTT. Protein sequence: CASSSGGWYSGTEAFF.

The CDR3 region has the DNA TGTGCCAGCAGTAATTTCTCACAGGGCAAAAACATTCAGTACTTC. It codes for CASSNFSQGKNIQYF. V gene TRBV12-3 or TRBV12-4 combines with J gene TRBJ2-4; possible D gene TRBD1, 6 bases. With 5 bases removed from V and 3 bases from J, the gap between germline ends came to 14 bases. The length of the CDR3 is 15 residues.

V and J are TRBV6-1 and TRBJ2-1; the D gene is possibly TRBD2 (5 bases). Trimming took off 6 bases at V and 10 bases at J, with 16 bases between the two ends. There are 13 residues in the CDR3. The germline CDR1 and CDR2 sequences are MNHNS and SASEGT. The CDR3 here is CASRIGLSGEQFF. CDR3 in DNA: TGTGCCAGCAGAATAGGACTGAGCGGAGAGCAGTTCTTC.

The J gene is TRBJ2-3, the V gene TRBV29-1; D gene ambiguous. The V gene lost 4 bases and the J gene lost 5 bases, with 10 bases spanning the gap. Germline V CDR1 and CDR2: SQVTM, ANQGSEA. CDR3 length equals 12 residues. The CDR3, as DNA: TGCAGCGTTGGTCCGGGCGGAGATACGCAGTATTTT. Protein sequence: CSVGPGGDTQYF.

CDR3 sequence reads: CASSYLTGTGLVGYTF. CDR3 bases: TGTGCCAGCAGTTATTTAACCGGGACTGGGCTAGTCGGCTACACCTTC. The chain has TRBV12-3 or TRBV12-4 and TRBJ1-2, with TRBD1 as a possible D gene (5 bases). Trimming cost V 4 bases and J 8 bases, with 23 bases left between them. There are 16 residues in the CDR3.

The table lists this clonotype with a count of one. The chain has TRBV18 and TRBJ2-1; 12 positions match TRBD2. With 3 bases clipped from V and 9 bases from J, the junction kept 9 bases outside the gene matches. The length of the CDR3 is 16 residues. Germline CDR1 KGHSH, CDR2 LQKENI. The CDR3 DNA follows: TGTGCCAGCTCACCTCGGACTAGCGGGGTCCTAATTGAGCAGTTCTTC. Amino acids: CASSPRTSGVLIEQFF. Variable domain in full (rest from reference TRBV18 and TRBJ2-1): NAGVMQNPRHLVRRRGQEARLRCSPMKGHSHVYWYRQLPEEGLKFMVYLQKENIIDESGMPKERFSAEFPKEGPSILRIQQVVRGDSAAYFCASSPRTSGVLIEQFFGPGTRLTVL.

The chain recombines TRBV20-1 with TRBJ1-1; D gene ambiguous. The CDR3 has 11 residues. Germline loops: CDR1 DFQATT, CDR2 SNEGSKA (reference sequence). V shed 6 bases and J shed 9 bases, with 14 bases lying between them. CDR3 sequence: CSARQTLKAFF. CDR3 nucleotides: TGCAGTGCCAGGCAAACCCTTAAAGCTTTCTTT.

The rearrangement uses TRBV29-1 and TRBJ1-2; D is undetermined. The V end lost 4 bases, the J end lost 0 bases, and 3 bases lay between the germline ends. This CDR3 spans 11 amino acids. From germline, CDR1 is SQVTM and CDR2 ANQGSEA. CDR3 nucleotide sequence: TGCAGCGTTGTCACTAACTATGGCTACACCTTC. Residues: CSVVTNYGYTF.

The rearrangement links TRBV30 to TRBJ2-1, with TRBD2 matching 15 bases. J lost 0 bases, V lost 8 bases, and 11 bases had no gene match. In germline, CDR1 is GTSNPN, CDR2 SVGIG (reference sequence). This CDR3 is built from 18 residues. The CDR3 DNA is TGTGCCAAAGGCTCCGGACTAGCGGGAGGGAGCTCCTACAATGAGCAGTTCTTC. Its protein product is CAKGSGLAGGSSYNEQFF.

The chain is built from TRBV6-8 and TRBJ1-1; D perhaps matches TRBD1 (6 bases). V gave up 6 bases and J gave up 4 bases, with 15 bases separating them. CDR3 length: 14 amino acids. The germline gives CDR1 MNHGY, CDR2 SAAAGT. CDR3 bases: TGTGCCAGCAGCCGACAGGTCCGGAGCACTGAAGCTTTCTTT. It translates to CASSRQVRSTEAFF.

V usage is TRBV12-3 or TRBV12-4 and J usage is TRBJ1-3; D gene uncertain. This CDR3 comprises 15 residues. V was trimmed by 2 bases and J by 4 bases, leaving 12 bases between them. CDR3 coding DNA: TGTGCCAGCAGTTTATCTGCAGAGAAAGGAAACACCATATATTTT. It is translated as CASSLSAEKGNTIYF.

The chain has TRBV7-9 and TRBJ2-3, with 7 bases fitting TRBD2. The germline V gene encodes CDR1 SEHNR and CDR2 FQNEAQ (reference sequence). This CDR3 region has 14 residues. V dropped 6 bases and J dropped 2; count of bases not matched to a gene: 5. The CDR3 coding sequence is TGTGCCAGCAGTACGAGCGGGACCACAGATACGCAGTATTTT. Translated, it gives CASSTSGTTDTQYF. The full variable domain, rest sourced from reference TRBV7-9 and TRBJ2-3, is DTGVSQNPRHKITKRGQNVTFRCDPISEHNRLYWYRQTLGQGPEFLTYFQNEAQLEKSRLLSDRFSAERPKGSFSTLEIQRTEQGDSAMYLCASSTSGTTDTQYFGPGTRLTVL.

The chain links TRBV6-6 to TRBJ2-5, with D possibly TRBD1 on 5 matching bases. This CDR3 is 12 amino acids long. Germline V gives CDR1 MNHNY, CDR2 SVGAGI (reference sequence). The germline V and J ends were trimmed by 7 bases and 5 bases, with 11 bases remaining between them. The CDR3 DNA sequence: TGTGCCAGCAAGGGCCCAGGGGAGACCCAGTACTTC. This codes for CASKGPGETQYF.

The chain links TRBV7-9 to TRBJ2-3, with 11 bases aligning to TRBD2. CDR1 and CDR2 (germline): SEHNR, FQNEAQ (reference sequence). This CDR3 has 17 residues. The V segment lost 5 bases and the J segment 1 base; nucleotides outside the gene matches: 8. The DNA of the CDR3 is TGTGCCAGCAGCCCGGGGACTAGCGGCTATCGCACAGATACGCAGTATTTT. Translated: CASSPGTSGYRTDTQYF.

The CDR3 spells CASSPEGGWGNQPQHF. CDR3 nucleotides: TGTGCCAGCAGCCCCGAGGGGGGTTGGGGCAATCAGCCCCAGCATTTT. The gene calls are TRBV7-6 and TRBJ1-5; D might be TRBD1 (6 bases). Germline lookup yields CDR1 SGHVS and CDR2 FNYEAQ. Trimming cost V 5 bases and J 2 bases, with 16 bases left between them. The CDR3 is 16 amino acids.

The chain carries TRBV7-9 and TRBJ2-7, with TRBD2 matching 8 bases. Unmatched junction bases numbered 8, after V lost 3 bases and J lost 7 bases. The V gene's germline CDR1 is SEHNR and CDR2 FQNEAQ (reference sequence). This CDR3 spans 14 amino acids. The CDR3: CASSLAGTSGEQYF. CDR3 DNA sequence: TGTGCCAGCAGCTTGGCCGGGACTAGTGGGGAGCAGTACTTC.

V is TRBV12-3 or TRBV12-4 and J is TRBJ1-4, with unresolved D. Trimming left V 3 bases short and J 5 bases short, with 10 bases between. The CDR3 contains 14 residues. CDR3 residues: CASSFSLDNEKLFF. The CDR3 DNA sequence: TGTGCCAGCAGTTTCAGCCTCGACAATGAAAAACTGTTTTTT.

This chain joins TRBV15 and TRBJ2-7; D perhaps matches TRBD1 (5 bases). In germline, CDR1 is LNHNV, CDR2 YYDKDF (reference sequence). The CDR3 loop spans 15 amino acids. Deletions cut 9 bases from V and 0 bases from J, with 18 bases between. For the CDR3, the DNA is TGTGCCACGTCCACGACAGTAGGTAACTCCTACGAGCAGTACTTC. It yields the protein CATSTTVGNSYEQYF.

The rearrangement links TRBV12-5 to TRBJ2-3, with 15 positions matching TRBD2. Losses at the gene ends were 6 bases for V and 1 base for J; bases not matched to a gene: 8. CDR3 length: 18 amino acids. CDR1 and CDR2 (germline): LGHNT, FRNRAP. The CDR3 sequence is CASGPGLAGGLGTDTQYF. The CDR3 DNA follows: TGTGCTAGTGGCCCCGGACTAGCGGGAGGGTTAGGCACAGATACGCAGTATTTT.

The chain joins TRBV6-2 or TRBV6-3 to TRBJ1-1; D is perhaps TRBD1 (6 bases). The V gene's germline CDR1 is MNHEY and CDR2 SVGEGT. The V and J ends lost 7 bases and 9 bases respectively, with 15 bases between them. This CDR3 has 12 residues. CDR3 protein: CASTPTGFQAFF. The CDR3 coding sequence is TGTGCCAGCACTCCTACAGGGTTTCAAGCTTTCTTT.

The V call is TRBV3-1, the J call TRBJ2-3, with D unclear. There are 15 residues in the CDR3. V shed 0 bases and J shed 1 base, with 8 bases lying between them. Germline lookup yields CDR1 LGHDT and CDR2 YNNKEL (reference sequence). The CDR3 reads CASSQDPKGTDTQYF. DNA for the CDR3: TGTGCCAGCAGCCAAGACCCTAAGGGCACAGATACGCAGTATTTT.

The chain uses TRBV7-2 and TRBJ2-3, with 9 nucleotides matching TRBD2. Germline CDR1 and CDR2: SGHTA and FQGNSA. V lost 5 bases to trimming and J lost 5 bases; unmatched junction nucleotides: 5. CDR3 size: 14 residues. For the CDR3, the DNA is TGTGCCAGCAGCCCAAATAGCGGGGGAGATACGCAGTATTTT. Residues: CASSPNSGGDTQYF.

The chain links TRBV7-9 to TRBJ2-1; 7 bases are shared with TRBD2. Unmatched junction bases numbered 6, after V lost 6 bases and J lost 10 bases. Germline-derived CDR1 and CDR2 are SEHNR and FQNEAQ (reference sequence). The CDR3 is 12 amino acids. CDR3 protein: CASSFTSEEQFF. The DNA of the CDR3 is TGTGCCAGCAGTTTTACTAGCGAAGAGCAGTTCTTC.